This T cell receptor (beta chain) was documented in a study of identical twins. Findings of the study overall: Cord blood's abundant beta clonotypes had fewer insertions, unlike memory repertoires. Partly confounded zero-insertion analyses could result from invariant MAIT and iNKT cells. In monozygotic twins, models underestimated the sharing of out-of-frame TCR alpha. These conclusions were based on statistical analysis (cross-sectional, not following the same donors).

Each CDR3 protein is one row after TCRdb ran MiXCR on the 5' RACE reads. The sample contains 350,000 to 450,000 distinct CDR3 sequences, about 18% of which appear only once. The table lists this clonotype with many counts. Its antigen is currently unknown. Germline values: CDR1 MRHNA, CDR2 SNTAGT. The CDR3 loop spans 14 amino acids. The ends were cut back, 3 bases at V and 9 bases at J, with 15 bases in the middle. The receptor's source is a man aged 50 or older in good health. Sample: naive T cells sorted from blood. The chain has TRBV6-4 and TRBJ2-4; TRBD2 might be the D (5 bases). In nucleotides, the CDR3 is TGTGCCAGCAGTGAGGTCGCCAGCGGAGGCATTCAGTACTTC. This codes for CASSEVASGGIQYF.